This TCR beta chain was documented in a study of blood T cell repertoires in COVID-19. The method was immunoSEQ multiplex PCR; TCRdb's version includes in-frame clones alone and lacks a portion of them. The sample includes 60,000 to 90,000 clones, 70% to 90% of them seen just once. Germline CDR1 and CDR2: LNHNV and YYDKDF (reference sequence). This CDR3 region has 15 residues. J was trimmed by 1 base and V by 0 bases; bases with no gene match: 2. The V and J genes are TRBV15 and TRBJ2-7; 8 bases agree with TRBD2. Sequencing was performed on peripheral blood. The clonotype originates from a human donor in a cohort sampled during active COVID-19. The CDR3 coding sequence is TGTGCCACCAGCAGAGATCGCGGGGGGTCCTACGAGCAGTACTTC. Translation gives CATSRDRGGSYEQYF.